These 26 T cell receptor beta chains came from one sample sequenced in a study of T cells in Graves' hyperthyroidism and ophthalmopathy. The source material, RNA transcripts, was used to amplify TCR beta CDR3 regions. TCR CDR3 regions were first amplified by RT-PCR with HTBI primers. TCRdb itself ran the multiplex PCR reads through MiXCR, one entry per CDR3 protein. This table has hundreds of thousands of distinct CDR3 sequences, 30% to 40% appearing once. Sequenced material: blood. The receptor source for this set is a woman aged 40-49 years with Graves' hyperthyroidism.

This clonotype was detected a few times. The chain employs TRBV25-1 and TRBJ2-7; possible D gene TRBD1, 5 bases. The closer fit of TRBJ2-1 to the DNA end suggests the J call may be wrong. Per the germline V gene, CDR1 is MGHDK and CDR2 is SYGVNS. The length of the CDR3 is 14 residues. CDR3 region: CASSEWGLPIGQFF. The CDR3 nucleotides are TGTGCCAGCAGTGAATGGGGCCTCCCCATCGGGCAGTTCTTC.

The genes are TRBV7-2 and TRBJ2-7; 9 nucleotides align to TRBD1. Germline V lookup: CDR1 SGHTA, CDR2 FQGNSA. The V segment lost 5 bases and the J segment 3 bases; nucleotides outside the gene matches: 11. The CDR3 loop spans 16 amino acids. This CDR3 reads CASSLSQTGGGYEQYF. For the CDR3, the DNA is TGTGCCAGCAGCCTATCTCAGACAGGGGGAGGCTACGAGCAGTACTTC.

About this clonotype itself: Germline and junction disagree at one end, which may indicate a read error. The rearrangement links TRBV12-3 or TRBV12-4 to TRBJ1-2, with TRBD1 as a possible D gene (6 bases). The CDR3 is made up of 16 amino acids. Here the CDR3 reads CAGRYSGASLNYGYTF. CDR3 coding DNA: TGTGCCGGCAGATACTCAGGGGCCTCACTTAACTATGGCTACACCTTC.

This clonotype was counted many times. The V gene is TRBV24-1, the J gene TRBJ1-1; D unclear. The CDR3 has 13 amino acids. The germline V and J ends were trimmed by 3 bases and 6 bases, with 10 bases remaining between them. The germline gives CDR1 KGHDR, CDR2 SFDVKD. CDR3 residues: CATSDPGGSEAFF. The DNA for the CDR3 is TGTGCCACCAGTGATCCCGGTGGGTCTGAAGCTTTCTTT.

A remark on this clonotype: It may be a read error: a sequence one base away is much more abundant. This chain links TRBV19 with TRBJ2-6, with D unclear. This CDR3 spans 15 amino acids. The germline gives CDR1 LNHDA, CDR2 SQIVND (reference sequence). The CDR3 protein is CASSPGPSRANVLTF. In DNA form, the CDR3 reads TGTGCCAGTAGTCCAGGCCCCTCTAGGGCCAACGTCCTGACTTTC.

This sequence joins TRBV11-2 and TRBJ1-4, with TRBD1 as a possible D gene (5 bases). This CDR3 has 14 amino acids. The germline V and J ends were trimmed by 1 base and 10 bases, with 13 bases remaining between them. Germline CDR1 SGHAT, CDR2 FQNNGV. CDR3 bases: TGTGCCAGCAGCTTAGCGGGAGGGGAGGGAAAACTGTTTTTT. This translates into CASSLAGGEGKLFF.

The table lists this clonotype with a few counts. The chain uses TRBV13 and TRBJ2-5; TRBD1 might be the D (7 bases). The germline V gene encodes CDR1 PRHDT and CDR2 FYEKMQ (reference sequence). V was shortened by 5 bases and J by 5 bases, with 24 bases between the two germline ends. The CDR3 runs 17 residues. The CDR3 loop is CASSLSRSRQGGETQYF. Here the CDR3 DNA reads TGTGCCAGCAGCCTCTCACGGTCCAGACAGGGAGGCGAGACCCAGTACTTC.

This clonotype was detected only a few times. The rearrangement uses TRBV5-1 and TRBJ2-7; a weak D match, TRBD2 (5 bases). The ends were cut back, 0 bases at V and 5 bases at J, with 9 bases in the middle. CDR1 and CDR2 from the germline V gene are SGHRS and YFSETQ. The CDR3 covers 13 residues. CDR3 coding DNA: TGCGCCAGCAGCTTGGGAGGGAAAGACGAGCAGTACTTC. Translation: CASSLGGKDEQYF.

In its sample, this clonotype was seen a few times. The chain recombines TRBV19 with TRBJ2-7, with D unclear. This CDR3 has 13 residues. Between the trimmed V and J ends, which lost 9 bases and 3 bases, there was a span of 15 bases. The germline CDR1 and CDR2 sequences are LNHDA and SQIVND (reference sequence). CDR3 residues: CASSLQYHYEQYF. The CDR3 DNA is TGTGCCAGCAGTCTCCAGTACCACTACGAGCAGTACTTC.

This clonotype has at least ten counts. This rearrangement joins TRBV7-2 to TRBJ2-7; 9 nucleotides agree with TRBD1. After removal of 5 bases from V and 5 bases from J, the junction contained 4 bases not matched to a gene. The CDR3 is made up of 13 amino acids. The germline V gene has CDR1 SGHTA and CDR2 FQGNSA. For the CDR3, the DNA is TGTGCCAGCAGCCTATGGACAGGGGACGAGCAGTACTTC. The encoded protein is CASSLWTGDEQYF.

Concerning this clonotype: Since a much larger clone is just one base distant, this may be a read error. The chain employs TRBV20-1 and TRBJ2-5; 7 positions match TRBD1. Per the germline V gene, CDR1 is DFQATT and CDR2 is SNEGSKA (reference sequence). With V trimmed by 1 base and J by 4 bases, 6 bases remained unmatched. This CDR3 spans 14 amino acids. The CDR3 region is CSARAGTAVETQYF. The CDR3 DNA reads as TGCAGTGCTAGAGCGGGGACAGCGGTAGAGACCCAGTACTTC.

This clonotype was detected many times. The chain links TRBV6-5 to TRBJ1-5; tentative D call: TRBD1 (5 bases). Germline CDR1 reads MNHEY; CDR2 reads SVGAGI. V was pared by 4 bases and J by 2 bases, with 9 bases between. The length of the CDR3 is 14 residues. DNA for the CDR3: TGTGCCAGCAGTTCTGAACAGGGCAATCAGCCCCAGCATTTT. It yields the protein CASSSEQGNQPQHF.

Notes on this clonotype: Mismatch with germline at one junction end may stem from a read error. J is TRBJ1-1 and V is TRBV5-1; a weak D match, TRBD1 (5 bases). The germline V gene encodes CDR1 SGHRS and CDR2 YFSETQ. The CDR3 is 13 residues long. CDR3 sequence reads: CASSLVAGTGNFF. The CDR3 DNA follows: TGTGCCAGCAGCTTAGTCGCAGGGACGGGGAATTTCTTT. The complete variable domain, with remaining parts taken from reference TRBV5-1 and TRBJ1-1, reads KAGVTQTPRYLIKTRGQQVTLSCSPISGHRSVSWYQQTPGQGLQFLFEYFSETQRNKGNFPGRFSGRQFSNSRSEMNVSTLELGDSALYLCASSLVAGTGNFFGQGTRLTVV.

This chain connects TRBV7-6 to TRBJ2-5; 7 bases map to TRBD1. The CDR3 runs 15 residues. V shed 6 bases, J shed 7 bases, and the junction held 14 bases outside the gene matches. Germline CDR1 reads SGHVS; CDR2 reads FNYEAQ. The CDR3 reads CASSPTGQHPRTQYF. In nucleotides, the CDR3 is TGTGCCAGCAGTCCAACGGGACAGCACCCAAGGACCCAGTACTTC.

The genes are TRBV7-8 and TRBJ2-7, with TRBD1 matching over 7 bases. This CDR3 has 15 amino acids. With 5 bases clipped from V and 2 bases from J, the junction kept 9 bases outside the gene matches. Germline CDR1 and CDR2: SGHVS and FQNEAQ. The CDR3 spells CASSAAHRGTYEQYF. The CDR3 nucleotides are TGTGCCAGCAGCGCGGCACACAGGGGTACCTACGAGCAGTACTTC.

There are many counts of this clonotype. The rearrangement uses TRBV7-2 and TRBJ1-5, with D possibly being TRBD1 (6 bases). The CDR3 covers 14 residues. Germline V gene sequence: CDR1 SGHTA, CDR2 FQGNSA. Trimming removed 3 bases at V and 5 bases at J, with 11 bases between. The DNA of the CDR3 is TGTGCCAGCAGCTTTACAGGGAGGGATCAGCCCCAGCATTTT. Protein sequence: CASSFTGRDQPQHF.

The chain carries TRBV9 and TRBJ1-1, with D unclear. Between the trimmed V and J ends, which lost 4 bases and 3 bases, there was a span of 13 bases. Germline CDR1 is SGDLS and CDR2 is YYNGEE. The CDR3 covers 14 residues. DNA of the CDR3: TGTGCCAGCAGCTCTCATTTGGGGTACACTGAAGCTTTCTTT. This codes for CASSSHLGYTEAFF. Variable domain in full (rest from reference TRBV9 and TRBJ1-1): DSGVTQTPKHLITATGQRVTLRCSPRSGDLSVYWYQQSLDQGLQFLIQYYNGEERAKGNILERFSAQQFPDLHSELNLSSLELGDSALYFCASSSHLGYTEAFFGQGTRLTVV.

To note about this clonotype: This may be a read error, as it is one base from a much larger clone. The V gene is TRBV6-5, the J gene TRBJ1-6, with D maybe TRBD1 (6 bases). CDR3 size: 15 residues. Germline values: CDR1 MNHEY, CDR2 SVGAGI. This CDR3 reads CAISEGRGRGTPLHF. CDR3 sequence (DNA): TGTGCCATCAGTGAGGGCAGGGGAAGAGGGACACCCCTCCACTTT.

This clonotype was seen repeatedly, ten times or more. The genes are TRBV5-1 and TRBJ2-7; 9 nucleotides align to TRBD1. CDR1 and CDR2 (germline): SGHRS, YFSETQ. The CDR3 length is 15 residues. V was pared by 4 bases and J by 6 bases, with 11 bases of the junction left unmatched. In nucleotides, the CDR3 is TGCGCCAGCAGCCCAGGTTGGGGACAGGGAAGCGAGCAGTACTTC. Protein product: CASSPGWGQGSEQYF.

This clonotype appeared many times. V usage is TRBV2 and J usage is TRBJ1-5; D is undetermined. The germline V gene has CDR1 SNHLY and CDR2 FYNNEI. The CDR3 has 14 amino acids. The V end was cut by 3 bases, the J end by 3 bases, with 9 bases between. The CDR3 reads CASSDWSVNQPQHF. The CDR3 DNA sequence: TGTGCCAGCAGTGATTGGTCAGTCAATCAGCCCCAGCATTTT. The full variable domain, in which reference TRBV2 and TRBJ1-5 provide the parts outside the CDR3, is EPEVTQTPSHQVTQMGQEVILRCVPISNHLYFYWYRQILGQKVEFLVSFYNNEISEKSEIFDDQFSVERPDGSNFTLKIRSTKLEDSAMYFCASSDWSVNQPQHFGDGTRLSIL.

The sample holds one count of this clonotype. This rearrangement joins TRBV6-1 to TRBJ1-3; D not resolved. CDR1 MNHNS and CDR2 SASEGT come from the germline V gene. CDR3 length: 16 residues. V was clipped by 8 bases and J by 0 bases, with 17 bases between them. The CDR3 reads CASGKLDTYSGNTIYF. The CDR3 DNA follows: TGTGCCAGCGGAAAATTAGACACGTACTCTGGAAACACCATATATTTT.

This clonotype was counted between two and nine times. The chain couples TRBV27 to TRBJ1-1; 9 bases are shared with TRBD1. This CDR3 contains 13 residues. CDR1 is MNHEY and CDR2 is SMNVEV in the germline V gene (reference sequence). Losses at the gene ends were 6 bases for V and 4 bases for J; bases not matched to a gene: 3. This CDR3 reads CASRTTGGTEAFF. DNA of the CDR3: TGTGCCAGCAGGACGACAGGGGGCACTGAAGCTTTCTTT.

This clonotype came up a few times. The genes are TRBV2 and TRBJ2-7; D is undetermined. The CDR3 is 15 amino acids. V was pared by 1 base and J by 0 bases, with 10 bases between. From germline, CDR1 is SNHLY and CDR2 FYNNEI. As DNA, the CDR3 is TGTGCCAGCAGTGAAGGTATGGTACACTCCTACGAGCAGTACTTC. Translation: CASSEGMVHSYEQYF.

This clonotype was seen only a few times. The chain has TRBV2 and TRBJ2-7; D perhaps matches TRBD2 (6 bases). CDR3 length: 19 amino acids. Looked up from germline, CDR1 is SNHLY and CDR2 is FYNNEI. Trimming removed 5 bases at V and 6 bases at J, with 32 bases between. Here the CDR3 DNA reads TGTGCCAGCAGTCTCCAACGGGGGTTGGACGCCCCCCTTGAAGGCGAGCAGTACTTC. Its protein is CASSLQRGLDAPLEGEQYF.

This clonotype has only one observation. The rearrangement uses TRBV10-3 and TRBJ1-1; D may be TRBD1 (5 bases). Trimming stripped 10 bases from V and 5 bases from J, with 26 bases between. The CDR3 has 16 amino acids. CDR1 is ENHRY, CDR2 SYGVKD, per germline. CDR3 nucleotides: TGTGCCAGCGCACAAAACCTAGGGCAGGGAAATACTGAAGCTTTCTTT. Its protein is CASAQNLGQGNTEAFF.

As to this clonotype: With a much larger clone just one base away, this may be a read error. This chain uses TRBV29-1 with TRBJ2-7; 8 bases are shared with TRBD1. CDR1 SQVTM and CDR2 ANQGSEA come from the germline V gene. CDR3 length equals 13 residues. V shed 5 bases and J 6 bases; nucleotides not matched to a gene: 9. The CDR3 region has the DNA TGCAGCGTTATGACAGGGGTTCCAATCGAGCAGTACTTC. Translating gives CSVMTGVPIEQYF.